Listed here is a single T cell receptor (beta chain). The antigen this receptor binds is unknown. No much larger clone exists at a distance of one base, and base qualities are not known. Memory CD4+ T cells were sorted ex vivo from peripheral blood of narcolepsy patients and healthy controls for TCR Vbeta sequencing. This record comes from a study of T cells in narcolepsy listed by TCRdb under 2018. For context, the study as a whole: Patients with narcolepsy type 1 or type 2 (NT1, NT2) were enrolled in the study together with healthy control donors. Autoreactive T cells targeting hypocretin neuron self-antigens (hypocretin, TRIB2) were sought in narcolepsy patients, and TCR Vbeta sequencing was used to track clonotypes in blood and CSF.

The library was obtained by the immunoSEQ multiplex PCR assay. In TCRdb, the immuneACCESS table is reduced to in-frame sequences with V and J assigned. These tables do not hold every clone; where another copy was compared, an unresolved V gene accounts for under half, and the others remain unexplained. Here the sample has fewer than 40,000 clones; roughly 77% occur a single time. About 1.1% of the sample is taken by the ten largest. General conclusions and limits of the study: Certain blood memory CD4+ repertoires from patients and controls had no sequences that matched autoreactive T cell clones. Plots comparing CSF and blood CD4+ T cell clonotypes from the same patient highlighted HCRT-specific and TRIB2-specific autoreactive clonotypes. Patients and controls had similar numbers of sequenced blood memory CD4+ clonotypes, with averages of around 39,000 in patients and some 35,000 in controls. According to the report, autoreactive clonotypes were detected serially in the blood of the same patients and of different patients, but not in healthy controls.

The CDR3, from cysteine to phenylalanine, totals 17 residues. Left in the record is the CDR3 DNA by itself, 51 bases read in frame from the first base. Between the V and J ends, shortened by 4 bases and 4 bases respectively, the junction contains 20 bases. CDR1 and CDR2 (MRHNA, SNTAGT) derive from the germline V gene. The chain links TRBV6-4 with TRBJ2-1; the D gene is possibly TRBD1 or TRBD2, with 6 bases matching each. The sequence derives from a human donor with narcolepsy. The sample consisted of CD45RA- memory CD4+ T cells from PBMCs. According to the study, the label for this sample's cell subset or site signals: memory T cells sorted ex vivo from peripheral blood. Here is the DNA: TGTGCCAGCAGTGGAGGTTCGGGGAAGGGGGGATACAATGAGCAGTTCTTC. This gives the protein CASSGGSGKGGYNEQFF.